Relative to its sample, the clone carrying this T cell receptor beta chain is medium-sized. The sample belongs to a study of T cell clones after liver transplantation. Sequenced by immunoSEQ multiplex PCR; TCRdb stores in-frame clones only, minus some. The sample has 65,000 to 80,000 clones; roughly 80% are singletons. Germline V CDR1 and CDR2: MDHEN, SYDVKM. V dropped 5 bases and J dropped 2 bases, with 6 bases sitting between them. CDR3 length equals 12 residues. The sample consisted of CD4+ T cells from blood, taken before liver transplant. The chain employs TRBV28 and TRBJ1-2; D ambiguous. The TCR comes from a human donor who received a liver transplant. The CDR3 loop is CASSRQNYGYTF. In DNA, the CDR3 is TGTGCCAGCAGTCGCCAGAACTATGGCTACACCTTC.